The rows below give T cell receptor beta chains drawn from one sample of a study of T cell responses to AZD1222 COVID-19 vaccine. The table came from immunoSEQ multiplex PCR; TCRdb's copy has only in-frame clones and leaves some out. Among 100,000 to 120,000 clones, roughly 90% were seen once, and the ten largest hold almost 2.5%. The material sequenced was peripheral blood, taken 28 days after the second AZD1222 dose. The receptors were gathered from an adult who received the AZD1222 COVID-19 vaccine. CDR3s include the opening cysteine and the closing phenylalanine or tryptophan. D genes are given only for firm matches. Size values are once, few and many counts, or a class for expanded clones, and some rows have none.

v_gene: TRBV12-5
j_gene: TRBJ2-2
abundance: NA
d_gene: NA
CDR3nt: TGTGCTAGTGGGTCCACCGGGGAGCTGTTTTTT
CDR3aa: CASGSTGELFF

v_gene: TRBV6-2/TRBV6-3
j_gene: TRBJ1-2
abundance: NA
d_gene: NA
CDR3nt: TGTGCCAGCAGCCATCGGGGCTTAGAAGGGTACACCTTC
CDR3aa: CASSHRGLEGYTF

v_gene: TRBV27
j_gene: TRBJ2-2
abundance: NA
d_gene: NA
CDR3nt: TGTGCCAGCAGTTTCGCCGGGGAGCTGTTTTTT
CDR3aa: CASSFAGELFF

v_gene: TRBV27
j_gene: TRBJ2-5
abundance: NA
d_gene: TRBD1
CDR3nt: TGTGCTGCTGGACAGGGTCGGGAGACCCAGTACTTC
CDR3aa: CAAGQGRETQYF

v_gene: TRBV7-8
j_gene: TRBJ1-2
abundance: NA
d_gene: NA
CDR3nt: TGTGCCAGCAGCCCAAGTTCGTATGGCTACACCTTC
CDR3aa: CASSPSSYGYTF

v_gene: TRBV7-2
j_gene: TRBJ1-2
abundance: NA
d_gene: NA
CDR3nt: TGTGCCAGCAGCTTAAATTTCGGACAACTCTATGGCTACACCTTC
CDR3aa: CASSLNFGQLYGYTF

v_gene: TRBV19
j_gene: TRBJ1-2
abundance: NA
d_gene: NA
CDR3nt: TGTGCCAGTAGTATAGGAGGGAACTATGGCTACACCTTC
CDR3aa: CASSIGGNYGYTF

v_gene: TRBV18
j_gene: TRBJ1-6
abundance: NA
d_gene: TRBD1
CDR3nt: TGTGCCAGCTCGCCCCCAGGGGGGATCAGGTCGGGACCCCTCCACTTT
CDR3aa: CASSPPGGIRSGPLHF

v_gene: TRBV10-1
j_gene: TRBJ2-5
abundance: NA
d_gene: NA
CDR3nt: TGCGCCAACACGCTAGGAGGGGGGGTCCGAATTCAAGAGACCCAGTACTTC
CDR3aa: CANTLGGGVRIQETQYF

v_gene: TRBV18
j_gene: TRBJ1-1
abundance: once
d_gene: NA
CDR3nt: TGTGCCAGCTCACCACTGGACGGGAACACTGAAGCTTTCTTT
CDR3aa: CASSPLDGNTEAFF

v_gene: TRBV6-5
j_gene: TRBJ2-7
abundance: NA
d_gene: TRBD1
CDR3nt: TGTGCCAGCGGGTGGGACAGCTCCTACGAGCAGTACTTC
CDR3aa: CASGWDSSYEQYF

v_gene: TRBV7-2
j_gene: TRBJ2-7
abundance: NA
d_gene: NA
CDR3nt: TGTGCCAGCATCGGACAAGGGACCTACGAGCAGTACTTC
CDR3aa: CASIGQGTYEQYF

v_gene: TRBV5-4
j_gene: TRBJ2-3
abundance: once
d_gene: NA
CDR3nt: TGTGCCAGCAGCTACCTAGGGGCCACAGATACGCAGTATTTT
CDR3aa: CASSYLGATDTQYF

v_gene: TRBV27
j_gene: TRBJ2-7
abundance: NA
d_gene: NA
CDR3nt: TGTGCCAGCAGTCTATGGGGCAACCCCGAGCAGTACTTC
CDR3aa: CASSLWGNPEQYF

v_gene: TRBV4-2
j_gene: TRBJ2-3
abundance: NA
d_gene: NA
CDR3nt: TGTGCCAGCAGCCTAACCCGGGGTCTTACAGATACGCAGTATTTT
CDR3aa: CASSLTRGLTDTQYF

v_gene: TRBV29-1
j_gene: TRBJ2-7
abundance: NA
d_gene: TRBD2
CDR3nt: TGCAGCGTTGAAAGGAGGCTAGCGGGTAACTCCTACGAGCAGTACTTC
CDR3aa: CSVERRLAGNSYEQYF

v_gene: TRBV30
j_gene: TRBJ1-2
abundance: NA
d_gene: TRBD1
CDR3nt: TGTGCCTTAACGACAGGGGGCTTAGGGGGCTACACCTTC
CDR3aa: CALTTGGLGGYTF

v_gene: TRBV18
j_gene: TRBJ2-7
abundance: NA
d_gene: TRBD1
CDR3nt: TGTGCCAGCTCACCGGACCGGGACAGGGTCGACGAGCAGTACTTC
CDR3aa: CASSPDRDRVDEQYF

v_gene: TRBV7-9
j_gene: TRBJ2-5
abundance: NA
d_gene: NA
CDR3nt: TGTGCCAGCAGCTTAGTAGGAGGGTACATCGGGGAGACCCAGTACTTC
CDR3aa: CASSLVGGYIGETQYF